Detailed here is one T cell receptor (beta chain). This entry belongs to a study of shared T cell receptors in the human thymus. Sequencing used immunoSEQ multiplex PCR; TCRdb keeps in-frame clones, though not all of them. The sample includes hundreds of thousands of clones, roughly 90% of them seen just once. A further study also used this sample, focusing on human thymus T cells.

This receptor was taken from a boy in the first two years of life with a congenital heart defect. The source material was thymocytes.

The CDR3 reads CASSVLTSGRPHEQYF. CDR3 nucleotides: TGTGCCAGCAGTGTCTTGACTAGCGGTCGGCCCCACGAGCAGTACTTC. This chain links TRBV27 with TRBJ2-7; TRBD2 matches at 9 bases. Per germline, CDR1 MNHEY and CDR2 SMNVEV (reference sequence). Germline trimming cut 5 bases from V and 5 bases from J; bases unmatched to any gene: 13. The CDR3 has 16 amino acids.